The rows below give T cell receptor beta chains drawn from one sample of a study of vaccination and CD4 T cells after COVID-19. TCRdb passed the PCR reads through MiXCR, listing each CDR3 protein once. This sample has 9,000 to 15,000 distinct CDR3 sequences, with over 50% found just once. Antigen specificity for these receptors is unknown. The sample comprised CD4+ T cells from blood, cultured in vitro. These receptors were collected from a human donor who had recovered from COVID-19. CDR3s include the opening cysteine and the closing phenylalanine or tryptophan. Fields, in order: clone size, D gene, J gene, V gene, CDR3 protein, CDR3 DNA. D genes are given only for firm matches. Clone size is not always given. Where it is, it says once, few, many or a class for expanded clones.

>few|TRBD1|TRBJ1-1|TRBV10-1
CASSLHPGQGAGAFF
TGCGCCAGCAGCCTTCACCCGGGACAGGGGGCCGGGGCTTTCTTT
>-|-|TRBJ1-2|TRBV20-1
CSATLPGGNYGYTF
TGCAGTGCCACGCTCCCGGGGGGAAACTATGGCTACACCTTC
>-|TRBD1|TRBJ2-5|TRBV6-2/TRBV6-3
CASSYMTGEETQYF
TGTGCCAGCAGTTACATGACAGGGGAGGAGACCCAGTACTTC
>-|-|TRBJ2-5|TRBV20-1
CSASFWETQYF
TGCAGTGCTAGTTTTTGGGAGACCCAGTACTTC
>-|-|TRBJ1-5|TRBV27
CANSLSQGSGQPQHF
TGTGCCAACAGTTTGTCTCAGGGGTCGGGGCAGCCCCAGCATTTT
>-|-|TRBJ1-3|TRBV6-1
CASSLSYISGNTIYF
TGTGCCAGCAGTCTCAGTTACATCTCTGGAAACACCATATATTTT
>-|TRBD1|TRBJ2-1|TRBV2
CASSPRGTGVHNEQFF
TGTGCCAGCAGTCCCCGGGGGACAGGGGTCCACAATGAGCAGTTCTTC
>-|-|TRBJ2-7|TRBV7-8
CASTLGGGGYEQYF
TGTGCCAGCACCCTAGGGGGGGGTGGCTACGAGCAGTACTTC
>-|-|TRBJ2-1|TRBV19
CASTKVGSYNEQFF
TGTGCCAGCACGAAGGTCGGGTCCTACAATGAGCAGTTCTTC
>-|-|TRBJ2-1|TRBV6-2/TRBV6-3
CASSSDEYNEQFF
TGTGCCAGCAGTTCAGACGAGTACAATGAGCAGTTCTTC
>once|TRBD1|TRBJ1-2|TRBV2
CASIRDRVDYGYTF
TGTGCCAGCATTAGGGACAGAGTAGACTATGGCTACACCTTC
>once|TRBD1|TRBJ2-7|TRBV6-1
CASSRTGGPYEQYF
TGTGCCAGCAGCCGGACAGGCGGTCCCTACGAGCAGTACTTC
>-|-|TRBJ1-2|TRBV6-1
CASSGLKTFPPDGYTF
TGTGCCAGCAGTGGCCTTAAAACCTTCCCCCCGGATGGCTACACCTTC
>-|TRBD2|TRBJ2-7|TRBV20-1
CSARLGGTRYEQYF
TGCAGTGCTCGACTCGGGGGGACTCGCTACGAGCAGTACTTC
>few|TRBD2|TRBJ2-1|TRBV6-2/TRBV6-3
CASSATSGRANEQFF
TGTGCCAGCAGTGCAACTAGCGGGAGGGCCAATGAGCAGTTCTTC
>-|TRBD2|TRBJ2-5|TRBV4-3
CASSRTSGQETQYF
TGCGCCAGCAGCCGAACTAGCGGCCAAGAGACCCAGTACTTC
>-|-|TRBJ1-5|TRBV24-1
CATSDSGQGTGNQPQHF
TGTGCCACCAGTGATTCAGGGCAGGGAACTGGCAATCAGCCCCAGCATTTT
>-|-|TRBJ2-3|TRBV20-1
CSAKGVGAHPDTQYF
TGCAGTGCCAAGGGTGTAGGGGCGCATCCCGATACGCAGTATTTT
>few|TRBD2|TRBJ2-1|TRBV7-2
CASSSGTSANEQFF
TGTGCCAGCAGCTCCGGGACTAGCGCAAATGAGCAGTTCTTC
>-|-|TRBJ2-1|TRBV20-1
CSARGIPRRVDEQFF
TGCAGTGCTAGAGGAATCCCACGACGGGTAGATGAGCAGTTCTTC
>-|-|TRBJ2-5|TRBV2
CASSLQGTQYF
TGTGCCAGCAGTCTACAGGGAACCCAGTACTTC
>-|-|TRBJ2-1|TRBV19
CASSRRGGYNEQFF
TGTGCCAGTAGTAGAAGGGGGGGTTACAATGAGCAGTTCTTC
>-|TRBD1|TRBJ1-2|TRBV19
CATSTGGNYGYTF
TGTGCCACTTCGACAGGGGGCAACTATGGCTACACCTTC
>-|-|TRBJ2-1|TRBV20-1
CSARVGRGPYNEQFF
TGCAGTGCTAGAGTAGGACGGGGGCCTTACAATGAGCAGTTCTTC
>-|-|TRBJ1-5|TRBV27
CASNWINSNQPQHF
TGTGCCAGCAATTGGATTAATAGCAATCAGCCCCAGCATTTT
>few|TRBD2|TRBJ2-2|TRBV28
CASFSSGGGRPGELFF
TGTGCCAGCTTCTCCTCGGGGGGAGGGCGACCGGGGGAGCTGTTTTTT
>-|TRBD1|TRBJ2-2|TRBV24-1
CATSDPTGARQTNTGELFF
TGTGCCACCAGTGATCCCACAGGGGCGCGGCAAACGAACACCGGGGAGCTGTTTTTT
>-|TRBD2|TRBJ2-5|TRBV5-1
CASSFMASGRAQTQYF
TGCGCCAGCAGCTTTATGGCTAGCGGGAGGGCGCAGACCCAGTACTTC
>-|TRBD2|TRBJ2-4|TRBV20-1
CSARTSGTLNF
TGCAGTGCGAGGACTAGCGGGACTCTGAACTTC
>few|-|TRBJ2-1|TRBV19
CASSISPTLMYNEQFF
TGTGCCAGTAGTATCTCCCCAACCCTGATGTACAATGAGCAGTTCTTC
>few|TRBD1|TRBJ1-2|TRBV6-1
CASSTPGTVLSYGYTF
TGTGCCAGCAGTACCCCCGGGACAGTGCTCTCCTATGGCTACACCTTC
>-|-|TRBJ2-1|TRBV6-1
CASSAAGWHEQFF
TGTGCCAGCAGTGCAGCAGGGTGGCATGAGCAGTTCTTC
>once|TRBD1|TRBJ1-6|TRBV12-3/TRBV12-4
CASSPRTGLNNSPLHF
TGTGCCAGCAGTCCCCGGACAGGGTTGAATAATTCACCCCTCCACTTT
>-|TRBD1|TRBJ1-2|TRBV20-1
CSAADRGSYGYTF
TGCAGTGCTGCGGACAGGGGTAGCTATGGCTACACCTTC
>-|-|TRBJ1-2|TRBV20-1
CSARRGAGYGHTF
TGCAGTGCCCGCAGAGGGGCGGGCTATGGCCACACCTTC
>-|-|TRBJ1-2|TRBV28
CASSLGTPGDYGYTF
TGTGCCAGCAGTTTAGGGACCCCCGGGGACTATGGCTACACCTTC
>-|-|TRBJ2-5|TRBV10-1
CASSFKVGETQYF
TGCGCCAGCAGTTTCAAGGTGGGGGAGACCCAGTACTTC
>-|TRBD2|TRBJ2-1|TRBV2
CASSERESLYNEQFF
TGTGCCAGCAGCGAGCGGGAAAGCCTGTACAATGAGCAGTTCTTC
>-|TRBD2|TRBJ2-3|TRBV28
CASSLLPSGGSDTQYF
TGTGCCAGCAGTTTATTGCCTAGCGGGGGGTCAGATACGCAGTATTTT
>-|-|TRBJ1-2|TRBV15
CATSRDHVTGNYGYTF
TGTGCCACCAGCAGAGATCATGTGACAGGCAACTATGGCTACACCTTC
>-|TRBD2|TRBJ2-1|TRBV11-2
CASSLGAGVNNEQFF
TGTGCCAGCAGCTTGGGAGCGGGGGTAAACAATGAGCAGTTCTTC
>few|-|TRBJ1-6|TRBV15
CATMIRGGSYNSPLHF
TGTGCCACCATGATCCGGGGAGGTTCCTATAATTCACCCCTCCACTTT
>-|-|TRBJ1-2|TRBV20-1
CSARVVALQDFTGYGYTF
TGCAGTGCTAGAGTGGTGGCGTTACAGGATTTTACGGGCTATGGCTACACCTTC
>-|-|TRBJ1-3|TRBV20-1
CSARDEWGGGNTIYF
TGCAGTGCTAGAGATGAGTGGGGAGGTGGAAACACCATATATTTT
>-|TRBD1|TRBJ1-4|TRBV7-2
CASSRDRGRTNEKLFF
TGTGCCAGCAGCCGGGACAGGGGGCGAACTAATGAAAAACTGTTTTTT
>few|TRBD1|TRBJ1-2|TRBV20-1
CSARSGGQDYGYTF
TGCAGTGCTAGGTCCGGAGGACAGGACTATGGCTACACCTTC
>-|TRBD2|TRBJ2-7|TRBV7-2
CASSLSGASNEQYF
TGTGCCAGCAGCCTTAGCGGGGCCTCCAACGAGCAGTACTTC
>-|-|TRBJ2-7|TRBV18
CASSGGSYEQYF
TGTGCCAGCTCAGGGGGGTCCTACGAGCAGTACTTC
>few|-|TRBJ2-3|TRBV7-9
CASSFSQRTDTQYF
TGTGCCAGCAGCTTTTCACAGCGGACAGATACGCAGTATTTT
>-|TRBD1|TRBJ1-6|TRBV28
CASSRQGSTYNSPLHF
TGTGCCAGCAGTCGACAGGGTAGCACCTATAATTCACCCCTCCACTTT
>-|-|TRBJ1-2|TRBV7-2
CASSLERTNYGYTF
TGTGCCAGCAGCTTAGAGCGGACTAACTATGGCTACACCTTC
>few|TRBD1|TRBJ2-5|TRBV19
CASSIETGGSARETQYF
TGTGCCAGTAGTATCGAGACAGGGGGCTCAGCTCGAGAGACCCAGTACTTC
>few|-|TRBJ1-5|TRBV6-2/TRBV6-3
CASSKTGGNQPQHF
TGTGCCAGCAGCAAAACAGGAGGAAATCAGCCCCAGCATTTT
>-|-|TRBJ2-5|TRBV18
CASSPKNSQETQYF
TGTGCCAGCTCACCAAAGAACAGCCAAGAGACCCAGTACTTC
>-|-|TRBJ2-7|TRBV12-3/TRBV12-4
CASSSGGWRQYF
TGTGCCAGCAGTTCTGGGGGTTGGAGGCAGTACTTC